A single sample is the source of the 2 T cell receptor beta chains below, sequenced in a study of blood T cell repertoires in COVID-19. Profiling relied on immunoSEQ multiplex PCR, and the TCRdb table lists in-frame clones only, not all of them. The sample has fewer than 200,000 clones; around 80% are singletons. Sequenced: PBMCs or T cells enriched from blood (not recorded which). These receptors were taken from a woman aged 50 to 60 who had recovered from COVID-19.

The chain joins TRBV30 to TRBJ2-3, with 9 bases aligning to TRBD1. The CDR3 spans 15 residues. Trimming cost V 1 base and J 4 bases; bases outside gene matches: 6. In germline, CDR1 is GTSNPN, CDR2 SVGIG (reference sequence). Here the CDR3 DNA reads TGTGCCTGGAGTGGCGGACAGGGGTATGCAGATACGCAGTATTTT. Protein sequence: CAWSGGQGYADTQYF.

The J gene is TRBJ2-3, the V gene TRBV3-1 (or the pseudogene TRBV3-2), with TRBD1 matching over 10 bases. Germline assignment: CDR1 LGHDT and CDR2 YNNKEL (reference sequence). This CDR3 contains 15 residues. V gave up 4 bases and J gave up 2 bases; unmatched junction bases: 3. CDR3 amino acids: CASSPGTGATDTQYF. As DNA, the CDR3 is TGTGCCAGCAGCCCCGGGACAGGGGCCACAGATACGCAGTATTTT.